One and the same sample provided the 20 T cell receptor beta chains below, sequenced in a study of T cells in Graves' hyperthyroidism and ophthalmopathy. The CDR3 regions of TCR beta were amplified from RNA transcripts. TCR CDR3 underwent first-round RT-PCR with the HTBI primer set. MiXCR, run by TCRdb on the multiplex PCR reads, gives a single entry per CDR3 protein. The table shows a few hundred thousand distinct CDR3 sequences, with more than 12% occurring only once. The sample consisted of blood. The receptor set was obtained from a woman aged 30 to 39 with Graves' hyperthyroidism.

This clonotype was seen many times. The chain combines TRBV10-3 with TRBJ2-1, with a possible D match to TRBD1 (5 bases). V gave up 0 bases and J gave up 6 bases, with 18 bases separating them. Germline V gene lookup returns CDR1 ENHRY and CDR2 SYGVKD. The CDR3 covers 17 residues. The CDR3 region is CAISESQGSMKGNEQFF. The CDR3 coding sequence is TGTGCCATCAGTGAGTCTCAGGGTTCTATGAAGGGCAATGAGCAGTTCTTC.

In the case of this clonotype: A single base separates this from a much larger clone, so it may be a read error. CDR3 sequence reads: CASSLQRVVATNEKLFF. The CDR3 coding sequence is TGTGCCAGCAGTTTACAGCGGGTAGTGGCAACTAATGAAAAACTGTTTTTT. The chain couples TRBV28 to TRBJ1-4; no definite D call. CDR3 length: 17 residues. V gave up 2 bases and J gave up 0 bases, with 13 bases separating them. Germline values: CDR1 MDHEN, CDR2 SYDVKM.

This clonotype appeared many times. The CDR3 is CASSLLGQGPIDTQYF. DNA for the CDR3: TGTGCCAGCAGTTTACTCGGACAGGGCCCGATCGATACGCAGTATTTT. The rearrangement uses TRBV27 and TRBJ2-3, with TRBD1 matching over 8 bases. V trimming: 2 bases; J trimming: 6 bases; junction bases outside the gene matches: 10. This CDR3 is built from 16 residues. Germline values: CDR1 MNHEY, CDR2 SMNVEV (reference sequence).

This clonotype was picked up many times. The chain employs TRBV28 and TRBJ2-7; 7 bases line up with TRBD2. The V gene end was trimmed by 3 bases and the J gene end by 6 bases; junction bases not matched to a gene: 8. CDR1 is MDHEN and CDR2 is SYDVKM in the germline V gene. The CDR3 runs 14 residues. CDR3 residues: CASSLGREFGEQYF. For the CDR3, the DNA is TGTGCCAGCAGTTTGGGGCGGGAGTTTGGCGAGCAGTACTTC.

This clonotype was seen repeatedly, ten times or more. V and J are TRBV7-2 and TRBJ2-3; no reliable D call. The germline V gene has CDR1 SGHTA and CDR2 FQGNSA. Trimming shortened V by 6 bases and J by 0 bases, and 10 bases separated the two germline ends. This CDR3 region has 14 residues. CDR3 nucleotide sequence: TGTGCCAGCAGATCCAGGAAGAGCACAGATACGCAGTATTTT. Translated, it gives CASRSRKSTDTQYF.

V usage is TRBV28 and J usage is TRBJ1-1; unclear D gene. The CDR3 has 15 residues. In germline, CDR1 is MDHEN, CDR2 SYDVKM. V lost 7 bases, J lost 0 bases, and 15 bases lay in between. The CDR3 sequence is CASTGPTTLNTEAFF. CDR3 coding DNA: TGTGCCAGCACTGGGCCGACTACCCTGAACACTGAAGCTTTCTTT.

The rearrangement links TRBV11-2 to TRBJ2-1; D call uncertain. The CDR3 loop spans 15 amino acids. CDR1 SGHAT and CDR2 FQNNGV come from the germline V gene. Trimming left V 1 base short and J 4 bases short, with 11 bases between. The CDR3 sequence is CASSLVVGLYNEQFF. The CDR3 bases are TGTGCCAGCAGCTTAGTCGTGGGCCTTTACAATGAGCAGTTCTTC.

This clonotype was counted at least ten times. The V and J genes are TRBV30 and TRBJ2-5; no definite D call. The CDR3 covers 13 residues. V was cut by 0 bases and J by 5 bases, with 10 bases left in between. Germline CDR1 and CDR2: GTSNPN and SVGIG (reference sequence). The CDR3 sequence is CAWSVGDDETQYF. The CDR3 nucleotides read TGTGCCTGGAGTGTAGGAGATGACGAGACCCAGTACTTC.

J is TRBJ2-1 and V is TRBV5-1; 7 bases agree with TRBD2. CDR1 is SGHRS and CDR2 is YFSETQ in the germline V gene. The V segment lost 7 bases and the J segment 5 bases; nucleotides outside the gene matches: 12. This CDR3 spans 15 amino acids. The CDR3 reads CASFLSGKGNNEQFF. The CDR3 DNA sequence: TGCGCCAGCTTTCTAAGCGGGAAGGGCAACAATGAGCAGTTCTTC.

This clonotype was observed many times. This chain connects TRBV27 to TRBJ2-3; 7 bases are shared with TRBD1. The CDR3 sequence is 15 residues long. Losses at the gene ends were 6 bases for V and 1 base for J; bases not matched to a gene: 7. In germline, CDR1 is MNHEY, CDR2 SMNVEV (reference sequence). The CDR3 is CASRANRGGTDTQYF. CDR3 DNA: TGTGCCAGCAGGGCTAACAGGGGCGGCACAGATACGCAGTATTTT.

This clonotype was detected a few times. The chain is built from TRBV7-3 and TRBJ2-5, with TRBD2 as a possible D gene (5 bases). From germline, CDR1 is SGHTA and CDR2 FQGTGA. The ends were cut back, 2 bases at V and 5 bases at J, with 15 bases in the middle. CDR3 size: 15 residues. As DNA, the CDR3 is TGTGCCAGCAGCTTAGGATACGGAGAGGGTGAGACCCAGTACTTC. It translates to CASSLGYGEGETQYF.

This clonotype was recorded many times. The CDR3 region has the DNA TGCAGTGCTAGAGGCCTACTGGAGCGGGGCAGCTCCTACAATGAGCAGTTCTTC. Its translation: CSARGLLERGSSYNEQFF. The chain uses TRBV20-1 and TRBJ2-1; TRBD2 matches 7 bases. Germline loops: CDR1 DFQATT, CDR2 SNEGSKA (reference sequence). The trim removed 1 base at V and 0 bases at J, leaving 12 bases unmatched. This CDR3 comprises 18 residues.

V usage is TRBV4-2 and J usage is TRBJ1-5, with D perhaps TRBD1 (5 bases). CDR3 length: 16 residues. CDR1 LGHNA and CDR2 YNFKEQ come from the germline V gene. Trimming stripped 0 bases from V and 2 bases from J, with 11 bases between. The CDR3 nucleotides are TGTGCCAGCAGCCAAGACCCAGGGACGGGCAATCAGCCCCAGCATTTT. Translating gives CASSQDPGTGNQPQHF.

At least ten counts were recorded for this clonotype. The gene calls are TRBV11-3 and TRBJ2-5; no clear D. Germline CDR1 is SGHNT and CDR2 is YENEEA. Trimming left V 0 bases short and J 5 bases short, with 7 bases between. The CDR3 sequence is 13 residues long. In DNA, the CDR3 is TGTGCCAGCAGCTTAGAGGGCTATGAGACCCAGTACTTC. Its protein is CASSLEGYETQYF. Filled out from reference TRBV11-3 and TRBJ2-5, the complete variable domain reads EAGVVQSPRYKIIEKKQPVAFWCNPISGHNTLYWYLQNLGQGPELLIRYENEEAVDDSQLPKDRFSAERLKGVDSTLKIQPAELGDSAVYLCASSLEGYETQYFGPGTRLLVL.

In this sample, this clonotype turned up a few times. The rearrangement uses TRBV10-1 and TRBJ2-7; weak D call: TRBD1 (6 bases). The V gene's germline CDR1 is WNHNN and CDR2 SYGVQD (reference sequence). V was clipped by 6 bases and J by 5 bases, with 17 bases between them. CDR3 length equals 14 residues. The CDR3 is CASSRQGPLDEQYF. For the CDR3, the DNA is TGCGCCAGCAGCAGGCAGGGGCCGTTGGACGAGCAGTACTTC.

Comment on this clonotype: Possible read error: a much larger clone is one base away. The chain couples TRBV7-6 to TRBJ2-7, with TRBD2 as a possible D gene (6 bases). Germline loops: CDR1 SGHVS, CDR2 FNYEAQ. V shed 4 bases and J shed 9 bases, with 16 bases lying between them. This CDR3 is 13 amino acids long. CDR3 region: CASSSGGINGQYF. CDR3 nucleotide sequence: TGTGCCAGCAGCTCCGGCGGGATAAACGGGCAGTACTTC.

V usage is TRBV30 and J usage is TRBJ2-7, with 9 nucleotides matching TRBD1. The CDR3 extends over 15 amino acids. J was trimmed by 3 bases and V by 3 bases; bases with no gene match: 9. Germline V gene sequence: CDR1 GTSNPN, CDR2 SVGIG (reference sequence). CDR3 coding DNA: TGTGCCTGGAGCCCCCGGGACAGGGTATACTACGAGCAGTACTTC. This codes for CAWSPRDRVYYEQYF. Filled out from reference TRBV30 and TRBJ2-7, the complete variable domain reads SQTIHQWPATLVQPVGSPLSLECTVEGTSNPNLYWYRQAAGRGLQLLFYSVGIGQISSEVPQNLSASRPQDRQFILSSKKLLLSDSGFYLCAWSPRDRVYYEQYFGPGTRLTVT.

The table lists this clonotype with many counts. The chain has TRBV10-3 and TRBJ1-2, with 7 bases matching TRBD1. Germline loops: CDR1 ENHRY, CDR2 SYGVKD. J lost 7 bases, V lost 7 bases, and 12 bases had no gene match. This CDR3 is built from 14 residues. The CDR3 DNA sequence: TGTGCCATCAATATGGACAGGATTACTGGTGGCTACACCTTC. Its protein is CAINMDRITGGYTF.

This clonotype occurred many times. The V gene is TRBV28, the J gene TRBJ2-7; D may be TRBD1 or TRBD2 (7 bases each). The CDR3 is 14 amino acids. V lost 6 bases and J 4 bases, leaving 16 bases between the germline ends. From germline, CDR1 is MDHEN and CDR2 SYDVKM. CDR3 sequence (DNA): TGTGCCAGCAGCTCCAGGGGGGGAATTTACGAGCAGTACTTC. It specifies CASSSRGGIYEQYF.

A remark on this clonotype: A much larger clone differs by one base, so this may be a read error. The genes are TRBV3-1 and TRBJ1-1, with D unresolved. CDR1 and CDR2 from the germline V gene are LGHDT and YNNKEL (reference sequence). Trimming left V 1 base short and J 1 base short, with 10 bases between. This CDR3 comprises 15 residues. CDR3 bases: TGTGCCAGCAGCCAAGGATTTGGAGCGAACACTGAAGCTTTCTTT. It yields the protein CASSQGFGANTEAFF.